The clone carrying this TCR beta chain was counted ten times or more. Its antigen is undetermined. This record belongs to a study of T-cell memory formation after mild COVID-19. Study outcomes and limitations: There was a balanced CD4/CD8 profile in clones contracting day 15 to 85, and later expanders leaned CD4+. Detection of some responders pre-infection suggested pre-existing cross-reactive memory T cells participated. Contracting CD4+ clones sat mainly in CM and EM; CD8+ in EMRA.

Germline V lookup: CDR1 DFQATT, CDR2 SNEGSKA (reference sequence). CDR3 length equals 14 residues. The V end lost 3 bases, the J end lost 5 bases, and 14 bases lay between the germline ends. One entry per CDR3 protein results from TCRdb running MiXCR on the 5' RACE reads. This sample has roughly 29,000 distinct CDR3 sequences, with around 12% found just once. The chain carries TRBV20-1 and TRBJ2-1, with unresolved D. The material sequenced was PBMCs or a T cell subset sorted from them (not recorded which). The TCR was taken from an adult woman who had mild COVID-19 (a few samples of this study predate the infection). Cell type and time point are not known. The CDR3 sequence is CSASGQSDHNEQFF. CDR3 in DNA: TGCAGTGCTAGCGGCCAGTCGGATCACAATGAGCAGTTCTTC.